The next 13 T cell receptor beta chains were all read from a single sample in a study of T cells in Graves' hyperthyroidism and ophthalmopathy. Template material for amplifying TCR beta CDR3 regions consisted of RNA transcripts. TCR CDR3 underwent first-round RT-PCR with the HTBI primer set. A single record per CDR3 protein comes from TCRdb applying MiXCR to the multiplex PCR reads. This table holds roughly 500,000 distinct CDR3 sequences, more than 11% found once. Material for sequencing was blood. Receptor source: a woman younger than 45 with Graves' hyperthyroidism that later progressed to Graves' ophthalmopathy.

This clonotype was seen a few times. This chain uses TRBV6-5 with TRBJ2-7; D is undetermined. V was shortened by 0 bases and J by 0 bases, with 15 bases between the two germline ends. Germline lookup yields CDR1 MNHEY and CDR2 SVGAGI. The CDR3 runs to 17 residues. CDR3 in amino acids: CASSYSGSTASSYEQYF. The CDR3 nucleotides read TGTGCCAGCAGTTACTCGGGTTCAACAGCCAGCTCCTACGAGCAGTACTTC.

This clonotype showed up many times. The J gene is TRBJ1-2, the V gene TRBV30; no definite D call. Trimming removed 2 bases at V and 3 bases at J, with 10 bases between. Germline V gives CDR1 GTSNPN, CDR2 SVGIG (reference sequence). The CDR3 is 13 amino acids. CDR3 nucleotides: TGTGCCTGGAGTACCGGAGTTTACTATGGCTACACCTTC. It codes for CAWSTGVYYGYTF.

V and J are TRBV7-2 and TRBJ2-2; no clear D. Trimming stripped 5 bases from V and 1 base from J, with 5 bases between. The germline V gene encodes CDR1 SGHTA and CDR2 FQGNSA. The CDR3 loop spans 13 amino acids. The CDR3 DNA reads TGTGCCAGCAGCCCTAAGAACACCGGGGAGCTGTTTTTT. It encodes CASSPKNTGELFF. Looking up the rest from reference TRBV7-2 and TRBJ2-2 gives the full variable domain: GAGVSQSPSNKVTEKGKDVELRCDPISGHTALYWYRQSLGQGLEFLIYFQGNSAPDKSGLPSDRFSAERTGGSVSTLTIQRTQQEDSAVYLCASSPKNTGELFFGEGSRLTVL.

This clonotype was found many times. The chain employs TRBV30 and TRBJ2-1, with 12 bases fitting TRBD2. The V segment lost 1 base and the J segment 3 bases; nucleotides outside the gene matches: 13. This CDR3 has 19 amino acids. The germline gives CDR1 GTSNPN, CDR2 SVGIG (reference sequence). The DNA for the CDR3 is TGTGCCTGGAGTGGAGGACTAGCGGGAACTTTGGCTTACTACAATGAGCAGTTCTTC. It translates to CAWSGGLAGTLAYYNEQFF.

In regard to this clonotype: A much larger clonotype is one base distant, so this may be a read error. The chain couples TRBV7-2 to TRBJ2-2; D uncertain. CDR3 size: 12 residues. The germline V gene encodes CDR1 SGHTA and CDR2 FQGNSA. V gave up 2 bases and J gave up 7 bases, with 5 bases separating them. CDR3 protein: CASSLNGGELFF. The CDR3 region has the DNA TGTGCCAGCAGCTTAAACGGCGGGGAGCTGTTTTTT.

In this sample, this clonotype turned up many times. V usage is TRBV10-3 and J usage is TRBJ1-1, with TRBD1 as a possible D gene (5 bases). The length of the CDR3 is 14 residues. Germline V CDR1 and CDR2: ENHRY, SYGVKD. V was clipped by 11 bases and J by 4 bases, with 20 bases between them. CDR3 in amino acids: CAGFSGGSSTEAFF. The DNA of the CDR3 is TGTGCCGGATTCTCCGGGGGATCGAGCACTGAAGCTTTCTTT.

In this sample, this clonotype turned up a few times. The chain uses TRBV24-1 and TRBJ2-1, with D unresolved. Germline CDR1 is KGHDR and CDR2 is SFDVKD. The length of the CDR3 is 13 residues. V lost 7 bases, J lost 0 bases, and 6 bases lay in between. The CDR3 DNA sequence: TGTGCCACCAGCCCCAGCTCCTACAATGAGCAGTTCTTC. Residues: CATSPSSYNEQFF.

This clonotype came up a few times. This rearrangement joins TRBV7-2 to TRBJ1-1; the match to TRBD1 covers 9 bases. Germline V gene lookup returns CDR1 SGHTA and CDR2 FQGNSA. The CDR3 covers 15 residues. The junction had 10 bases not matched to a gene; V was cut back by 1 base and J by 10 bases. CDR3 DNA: TGTGCCAGCAGCTTAGACGTTTCTACAGGGGGCCCAGCTTTCTTT. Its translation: CASSLDVSTGGPAFF.

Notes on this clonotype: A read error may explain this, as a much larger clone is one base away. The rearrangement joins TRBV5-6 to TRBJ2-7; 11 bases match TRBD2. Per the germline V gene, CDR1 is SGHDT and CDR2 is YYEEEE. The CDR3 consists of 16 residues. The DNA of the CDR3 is TGTGCCAGCAGCTTTCAACTAGCGGGAGAGTCCTACGATCAGTACTTC. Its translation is CASSFQLAGESYDQYF.

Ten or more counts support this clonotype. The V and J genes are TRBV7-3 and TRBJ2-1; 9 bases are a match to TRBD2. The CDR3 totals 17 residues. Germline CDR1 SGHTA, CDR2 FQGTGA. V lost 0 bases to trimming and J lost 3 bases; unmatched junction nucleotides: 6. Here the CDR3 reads CASSLTPAGGNYNEQFF. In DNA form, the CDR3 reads TGTGCCAGCAGCTTAACTCCTGCGGGAGGGAACTACAATGAGCAGTTCTTC.

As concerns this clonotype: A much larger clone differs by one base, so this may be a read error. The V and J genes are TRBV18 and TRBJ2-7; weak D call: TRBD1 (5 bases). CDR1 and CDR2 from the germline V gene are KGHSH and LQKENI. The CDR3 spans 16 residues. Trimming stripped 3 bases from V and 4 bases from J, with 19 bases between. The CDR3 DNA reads TGTGCCAGCTCACCGATGGTCAGGGTCGAAAAATACGAGCAGTACTTC. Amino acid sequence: CASSPMVRVEKYEQYF. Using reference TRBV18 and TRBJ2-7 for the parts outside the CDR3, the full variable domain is NAGVMQNPRHLVRRRGQEARLRCSPMKGHSHVYWYRQLPEEGLKFMVYLQKENIIDESGMPKERFSAEFPKEGPSILRIQQVVRGDSAAYFCASSPMVRVEKYEQYFGPGTRLTVT.

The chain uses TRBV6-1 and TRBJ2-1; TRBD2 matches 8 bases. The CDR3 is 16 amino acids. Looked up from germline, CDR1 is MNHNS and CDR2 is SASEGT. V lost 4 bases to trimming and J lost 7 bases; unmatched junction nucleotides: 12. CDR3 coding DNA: TGTGCCAGCAGTGCCATTTGGGGCAGCGGGGGAAATGAGCAGTTCTTC. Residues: CASSAIWGSGGNEQFF.

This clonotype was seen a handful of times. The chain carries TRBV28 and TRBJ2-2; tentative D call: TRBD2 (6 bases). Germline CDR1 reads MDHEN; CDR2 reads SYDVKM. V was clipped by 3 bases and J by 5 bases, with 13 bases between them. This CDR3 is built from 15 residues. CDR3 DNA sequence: TGTGCCAGCAGTTTGTACGGGAGCGGAACCGGGGAGCTGTTTTTT. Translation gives CASSLYGSGTGELFF. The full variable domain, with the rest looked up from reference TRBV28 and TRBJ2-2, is DVKVTQSSRYLVKRTGEKVFLECVQDMDHENMFWYRQDPGLGLRLIYFSYDVKMKEKGDIPEGYSVSREKKERFSLILESASTNQTSMYLCASSLYGSGTGELFFGEGSRLTVL.